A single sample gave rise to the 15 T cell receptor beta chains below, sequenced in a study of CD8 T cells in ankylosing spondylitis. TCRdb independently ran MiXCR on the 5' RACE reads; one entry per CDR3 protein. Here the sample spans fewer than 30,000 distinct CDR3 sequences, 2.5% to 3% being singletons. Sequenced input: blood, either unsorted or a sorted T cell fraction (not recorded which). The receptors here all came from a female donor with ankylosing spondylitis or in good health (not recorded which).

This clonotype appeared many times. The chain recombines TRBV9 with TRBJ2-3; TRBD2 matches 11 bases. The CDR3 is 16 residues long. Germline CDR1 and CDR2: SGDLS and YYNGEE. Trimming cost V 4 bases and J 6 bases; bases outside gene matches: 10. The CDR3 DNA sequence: TGTGCCAGCAGCCCCCAACTAGCGGGAGTCCCCGATACGCAGTATTTT. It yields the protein CASSPQLAGVPDTQYF.

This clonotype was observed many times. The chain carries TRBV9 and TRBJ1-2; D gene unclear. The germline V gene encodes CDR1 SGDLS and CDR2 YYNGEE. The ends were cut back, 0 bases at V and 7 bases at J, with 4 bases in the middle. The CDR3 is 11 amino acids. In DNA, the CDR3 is TGTGCCAGCAGCGTAGGGAGTGGCTACACCTTC. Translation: CASSVGSGYTF. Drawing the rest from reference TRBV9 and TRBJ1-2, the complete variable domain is DSGVTQTPKHLITATGQRVTLRCSPRSGDLSVYWYQQSLDQGLQFLIQYYNGEERAKGNILERFSAQQFPDLHSELNLSSLELGDSALYFCASSVGSGYTFGSGTRLTVV.

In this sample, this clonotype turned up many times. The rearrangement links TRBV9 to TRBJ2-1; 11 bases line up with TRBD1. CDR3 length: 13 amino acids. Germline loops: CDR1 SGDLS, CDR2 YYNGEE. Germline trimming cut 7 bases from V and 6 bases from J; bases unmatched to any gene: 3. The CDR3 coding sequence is TGTGCCAGCGGGGGACAGGGGGTCAATGAGCAGTTCTTC. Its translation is CASGGQGVNEQFF.

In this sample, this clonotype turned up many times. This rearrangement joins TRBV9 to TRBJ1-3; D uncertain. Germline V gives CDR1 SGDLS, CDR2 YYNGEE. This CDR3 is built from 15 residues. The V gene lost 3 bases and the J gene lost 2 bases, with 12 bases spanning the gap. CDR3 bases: TGTGCCAGCAGCGCCGAGGGCTATACTGGAAACACCATATATTTT. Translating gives CASSAEGYTGNTIYF.

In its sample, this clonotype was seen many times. CDR3 loop: CASSPRSGGSSYEQYF. The CDR3 DNA reads TGTGCCAGCAGCCCAAGATCCGGCGGTAGCTCCTACGAGCAGTACTTC. V usage is TRBV9 and J usage is TRBJ2-7, with D hard to call. Germline assignment: CDR1 SGDLS and CDR2 YYNGEE. Trimming left V 4 bases short and J 0 bases short, with 17 bases between. The CDR3 is 16 residues long.

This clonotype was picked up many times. The chain's CDR3 is CASSVVGSNTDTQYF. The CDR3 bases are TGTGCCAGCAGCGTAGTAGGATCGAACACAGATACGCAGTATTTT. V is TRBV9 and J is TRBJ2-3; D gene ambiguous. Per germline, CDR1 SGDLS and CDR2 YYNGEE. V was cut by 0 bases and J by 2 bases, with 10 bases left in between. This CDR3 has 15 residues.

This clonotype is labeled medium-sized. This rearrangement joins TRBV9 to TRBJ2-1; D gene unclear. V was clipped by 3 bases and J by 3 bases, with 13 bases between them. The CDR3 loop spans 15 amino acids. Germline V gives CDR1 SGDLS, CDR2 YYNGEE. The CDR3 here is CASSAMGENYNEQFF. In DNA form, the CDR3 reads TGTGCCAGCAGCGCCATGGGTGAGAACTACAATGAGCAGTTCTTC.

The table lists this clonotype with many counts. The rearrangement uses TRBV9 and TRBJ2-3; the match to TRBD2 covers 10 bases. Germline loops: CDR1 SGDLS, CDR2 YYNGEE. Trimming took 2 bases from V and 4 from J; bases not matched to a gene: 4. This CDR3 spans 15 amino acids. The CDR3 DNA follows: TGTGCCAGCAGCGTTCTAGCGGGAGTCTCAGATACGCAGTATTTT. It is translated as CASSVLAGVSDTQYF.

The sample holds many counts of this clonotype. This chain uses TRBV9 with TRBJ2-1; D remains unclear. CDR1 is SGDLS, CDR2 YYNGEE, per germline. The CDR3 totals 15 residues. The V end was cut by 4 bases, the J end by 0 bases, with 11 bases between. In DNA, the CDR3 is TGTGCCAGCAGCCCGCGCCCTGACTCCTACAATGAGCAGTTCTTC. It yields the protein CASSPRPDSYNEQFF.

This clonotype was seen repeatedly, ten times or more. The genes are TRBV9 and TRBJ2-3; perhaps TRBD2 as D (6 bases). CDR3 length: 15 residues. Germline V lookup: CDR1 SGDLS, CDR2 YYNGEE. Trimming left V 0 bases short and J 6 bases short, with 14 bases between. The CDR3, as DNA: TGTGCCAGCAGCGTAGCACGGGAGAGGGCTGATACGCAGTATTTT. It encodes CASSVARERADTQYF.

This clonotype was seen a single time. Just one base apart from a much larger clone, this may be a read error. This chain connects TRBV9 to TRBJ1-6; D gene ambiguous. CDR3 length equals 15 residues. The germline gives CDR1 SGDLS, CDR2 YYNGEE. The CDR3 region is CATSVGRTANSPLHF. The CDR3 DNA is TGTGCCACCAGCGTAGGGAGGACCGCTAATTCACCCCTCCACTTT.

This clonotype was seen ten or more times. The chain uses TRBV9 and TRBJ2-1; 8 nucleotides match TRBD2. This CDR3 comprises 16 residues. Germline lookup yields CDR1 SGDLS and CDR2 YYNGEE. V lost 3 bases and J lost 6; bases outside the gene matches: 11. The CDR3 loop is CASSARVAGNSNEQFF. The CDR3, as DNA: TGTGCCAGCAGCGCTCGGGTAGCGGGAAACTCCAATGAGCAGTTCTTC.

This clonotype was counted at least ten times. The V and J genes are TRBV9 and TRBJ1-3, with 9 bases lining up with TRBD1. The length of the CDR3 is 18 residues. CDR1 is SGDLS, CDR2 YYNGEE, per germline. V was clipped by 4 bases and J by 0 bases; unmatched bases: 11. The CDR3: CASSRPGQGTFSGNTIYF. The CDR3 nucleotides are TGTGCCAGCAGCAGACCGGGACAGGGTACCTTCTCTGGAAACACCATATATTTT.

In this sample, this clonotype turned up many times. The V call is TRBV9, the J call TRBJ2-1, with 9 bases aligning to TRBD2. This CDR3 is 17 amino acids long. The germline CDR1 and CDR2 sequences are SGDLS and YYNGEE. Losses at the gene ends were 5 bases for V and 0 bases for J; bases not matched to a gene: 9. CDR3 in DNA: TGTGCCAGCAGTCCAGCGGGGGGCCGTAGCTCCTACAATGAGCAGTTCTTC. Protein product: CASSPAGGRSSYNEQFF. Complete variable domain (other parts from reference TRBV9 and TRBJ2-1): DSGVTQTPKHLITATGQRVTLRCSPRSGDLSVYWYQQSLDQGLQFLIQYYNGEERAKGNILERFSAQQFPDLHSELNLSSLELGDSALYFCASSPAGGRSSYNEQFFGPGTRLTVL.

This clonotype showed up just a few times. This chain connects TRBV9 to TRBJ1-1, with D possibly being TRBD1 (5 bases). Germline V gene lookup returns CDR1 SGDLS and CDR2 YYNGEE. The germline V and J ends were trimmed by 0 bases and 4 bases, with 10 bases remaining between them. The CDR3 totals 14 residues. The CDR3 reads CASSVAGAPTEAFF. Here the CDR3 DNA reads TGTGCCAGCAGCGTAGCCGGGGCGCCCACTGAAGCTTTCTTT.